This entry describes one T cell receptor (beta chain). Its specificity is not known. The study excluded patients with uncontrolled infection, other autoimmune disease, pregnancy or lactation. Diagnosis rested on symptoms, serum thyroxine and TRAb, thyroid ultrasound, and orbital computed tomography. This sample was included in a study of T cells in Graves' hyperthyroidism and ophthalmopathy. Whole-study results and caveats: Also found in blood were most expanded thyroid clonotypes above 0.001. Ophthalmopathy was predicted by the model a median of about six months ahead of onset.

Amplified TCR beta CDR3 regions derived from RNA transcripts. Using the HTBI primer set, a first-round RT-PCR was run on the TCR CDR3. Each CDR3 protein is one row after TCRdb ran MiXCR on the multiplex PCR reads. The profile shows 480,000 or so distinct CDR3 sequences, 46% of them singletons. Germline CDR1 is SGHTA and CDR2 is FQGNSA. The germline V and J ends were trimmed by 6 bases and 7 bases, with 16 bases remaining between them. The CDR3 has 15 residues. Sequenced sample: peripheral blood or thyroid tissue (not recorded which). This chain links TRBV7-2 with TRBJ2-6; D possibly matches TRBD1 or TRBD2 (5 bases each). The sequence came from an adult woman with Graves' disease, either hyperthyroidism or ophthalmopathy (not recorded which). The CDR3 loop reads CASSQGTLGANVLTF. As DNA, the CDR3 is TGTGCCAGCAGTCAAGGGACCCTCGGCGCCAACGTCCTGACTTTC.